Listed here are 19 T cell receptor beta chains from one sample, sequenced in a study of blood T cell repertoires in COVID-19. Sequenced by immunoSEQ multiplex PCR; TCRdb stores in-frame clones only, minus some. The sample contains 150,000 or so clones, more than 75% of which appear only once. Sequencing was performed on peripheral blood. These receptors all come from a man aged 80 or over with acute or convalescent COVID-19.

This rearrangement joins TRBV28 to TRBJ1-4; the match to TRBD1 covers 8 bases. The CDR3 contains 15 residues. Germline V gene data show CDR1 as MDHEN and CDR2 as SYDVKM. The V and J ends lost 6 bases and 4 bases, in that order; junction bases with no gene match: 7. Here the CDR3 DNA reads TGTGCCAGCAGGGCCCAGGGGGCCTTTAATGAAAAACTGTTTTTT. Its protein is CASRAQGAFNEKLFF. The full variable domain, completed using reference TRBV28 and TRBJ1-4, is DVKVTQSSRYLVKRTGEKVFLECVQDMDHENMFWYRQDPGLGLRLIYFSYDVKMKEKGDIPEGYSVSREKKERFSLILESASTNQTSMYLCASRAQGAFNEKLFFGSGTQLSVL.

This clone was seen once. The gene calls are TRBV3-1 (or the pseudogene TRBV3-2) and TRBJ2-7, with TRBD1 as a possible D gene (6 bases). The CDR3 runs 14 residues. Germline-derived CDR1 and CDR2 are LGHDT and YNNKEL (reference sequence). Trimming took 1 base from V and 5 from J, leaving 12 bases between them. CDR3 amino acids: CASSQVQGFHEQYF. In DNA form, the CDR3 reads TGTGCCAGCAGCCAAGTTCAGGGGTTCCACGAGCAGTACTTC.

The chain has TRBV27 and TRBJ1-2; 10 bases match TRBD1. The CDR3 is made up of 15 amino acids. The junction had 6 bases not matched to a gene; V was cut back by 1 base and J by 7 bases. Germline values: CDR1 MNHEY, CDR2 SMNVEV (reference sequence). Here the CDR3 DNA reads TGTGCCAGCAGTTTATTTAGGACAGGGGGTAGTGGCTACACCTTC. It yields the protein CASSLFRTGGSGYTF.

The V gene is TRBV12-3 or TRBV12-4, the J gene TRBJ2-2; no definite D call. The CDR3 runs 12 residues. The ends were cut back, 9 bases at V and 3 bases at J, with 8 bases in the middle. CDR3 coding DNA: TGTGCCAGTCATCAGTACACCGGGGAGCTGTTTTTT. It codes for CASHQYTGELFF.

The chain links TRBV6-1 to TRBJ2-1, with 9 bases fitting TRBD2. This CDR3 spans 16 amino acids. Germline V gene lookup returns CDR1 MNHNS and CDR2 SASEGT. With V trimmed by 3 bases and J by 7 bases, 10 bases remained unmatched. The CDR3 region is CASSEVFSGGKNEQFF. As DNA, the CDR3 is TGTGCCAGCAGTGAGGTTTTTAGCGGGGGCAAAAATGAGCAGTTCTTC.

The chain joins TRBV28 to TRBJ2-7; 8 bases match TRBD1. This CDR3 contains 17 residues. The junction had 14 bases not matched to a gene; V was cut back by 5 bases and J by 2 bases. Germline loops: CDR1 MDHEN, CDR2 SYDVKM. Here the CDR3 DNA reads TGTGCCAGCAGTCCCACAGGGCAGGGGGCTAAAACCTACGAGCAGTACTTC. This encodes CASSPTGQGAKTYEQYF. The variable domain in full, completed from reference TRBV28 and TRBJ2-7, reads DVKVTQSSRYLVKRTGEKVFLECVQDMDHENMFWYRQDPGLGLRLIYFSYDVKMKEKGDIPEGYSVSREKKERFSLILESASTNQTSMYLCASSPTGQGAKTYEQYFGPGTRLTVT.

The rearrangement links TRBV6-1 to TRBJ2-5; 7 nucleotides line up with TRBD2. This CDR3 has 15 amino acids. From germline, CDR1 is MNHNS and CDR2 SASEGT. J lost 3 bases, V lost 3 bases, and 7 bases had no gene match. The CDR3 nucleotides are TGTGCCAGCAGTGATCCCCCTGGGGGGGAAGAGACCCAGTACTTC. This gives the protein CASSDPPGGEETQYF.

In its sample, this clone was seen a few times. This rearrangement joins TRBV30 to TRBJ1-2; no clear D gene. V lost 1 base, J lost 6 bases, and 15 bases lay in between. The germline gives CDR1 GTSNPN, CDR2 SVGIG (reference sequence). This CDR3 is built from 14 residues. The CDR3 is CAWSGGSSGDGYTF. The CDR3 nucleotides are TGTGCCTGGAGTGGTGGCTCTTCAGGTGATGGCTACACCTTC.

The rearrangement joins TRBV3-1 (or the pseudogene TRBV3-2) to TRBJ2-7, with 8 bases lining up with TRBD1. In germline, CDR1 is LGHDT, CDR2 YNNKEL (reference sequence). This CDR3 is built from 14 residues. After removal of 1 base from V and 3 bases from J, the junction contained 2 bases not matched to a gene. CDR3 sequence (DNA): TGTGCCAGCAGCCAAGGGACAGGGAGCTACGAGCAGTACTTC. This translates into CASSQGTGSYEQYF.

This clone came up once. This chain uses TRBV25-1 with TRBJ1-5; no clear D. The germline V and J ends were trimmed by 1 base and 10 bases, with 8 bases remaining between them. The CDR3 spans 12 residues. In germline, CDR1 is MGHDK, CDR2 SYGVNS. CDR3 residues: CASSELTGPQHF. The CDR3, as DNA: TGTGCCAGCAGTGAATTAACGGGTCCCCAGCATTTT.

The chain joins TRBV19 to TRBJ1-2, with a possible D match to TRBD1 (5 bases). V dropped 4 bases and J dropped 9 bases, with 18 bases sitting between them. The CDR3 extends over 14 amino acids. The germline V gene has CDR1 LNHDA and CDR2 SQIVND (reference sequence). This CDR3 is CASSTGTASLSYTF. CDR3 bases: TGTGCCAGTAGTACCGGGACTGCCTCTTTGAGCTACACCTTC. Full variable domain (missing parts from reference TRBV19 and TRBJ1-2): DGGITQSPKYLFRKEGQNVTLSCEQNLNHDAMYWYRQDPGQGLRLIYYSQIVNDFQKGDIAEGYSVSREKKESFPLTVTSAQKNPTAFYLCASSTGTASLSYTFGSGTRLTVV.

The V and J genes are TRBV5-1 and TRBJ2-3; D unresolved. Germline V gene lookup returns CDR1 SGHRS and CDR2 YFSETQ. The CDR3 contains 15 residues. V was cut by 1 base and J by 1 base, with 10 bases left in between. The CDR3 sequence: CASSLSGYGTDTQYF. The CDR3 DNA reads TGCGCCAGCAGCTTGTCCGGGTATGGCACAGATACGCAGTATTTT.

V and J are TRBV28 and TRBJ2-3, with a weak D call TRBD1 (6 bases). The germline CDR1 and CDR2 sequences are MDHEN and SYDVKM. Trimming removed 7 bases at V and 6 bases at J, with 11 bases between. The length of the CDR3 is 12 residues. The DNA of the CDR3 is TGTGCCAGCATCTCCCAGGGGGATACGCAGTATTTT. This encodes CASISQGDTQYF.

This CDR3 is CASSQGSGGEQYF. The CDR3 DNA reads as TGTGCCAGCAGCCAAGGTTCAGGGGGCGAGCAGTACTTC. This sequence joins TRBV3-1 (or the pseudogene TRBV3-2) and TRBJ2-7; the match to TRBD1 covers 7 bases. V lost 1 base to trimming and J lost 6 bases; unmatched junction nucleotides: 3. There are 13 residues in the CDR3. CDR1 is LGHDT and CDR2 is YNNKEL in the germline V gene (reference sequence).

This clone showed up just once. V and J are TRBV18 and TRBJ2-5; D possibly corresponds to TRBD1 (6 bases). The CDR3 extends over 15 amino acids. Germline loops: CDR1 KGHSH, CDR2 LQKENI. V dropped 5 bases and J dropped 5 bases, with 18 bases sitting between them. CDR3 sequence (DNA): TGTGCCAGCTCAACTAATCAGGGGCCCAGGGAGACCCAGTACTTC. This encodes CASSTNQGPRETQYF.

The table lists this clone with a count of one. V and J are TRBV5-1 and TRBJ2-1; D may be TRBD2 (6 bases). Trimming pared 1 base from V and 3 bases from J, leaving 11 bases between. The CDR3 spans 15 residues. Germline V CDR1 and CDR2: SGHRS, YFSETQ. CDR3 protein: CASSLNGGGYNEQFF. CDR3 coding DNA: TGCGCCAGCAGCTTGAACGGGGGAGGCTACAATGAGCAGTTCTTC.

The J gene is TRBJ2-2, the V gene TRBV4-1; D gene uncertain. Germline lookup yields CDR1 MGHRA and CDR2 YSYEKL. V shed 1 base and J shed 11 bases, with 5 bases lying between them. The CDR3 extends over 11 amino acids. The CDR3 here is CASSQGLELFF. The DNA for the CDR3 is TGCGCCAGCAGCCAAGGGCTTGAGCTGTTTTTT.

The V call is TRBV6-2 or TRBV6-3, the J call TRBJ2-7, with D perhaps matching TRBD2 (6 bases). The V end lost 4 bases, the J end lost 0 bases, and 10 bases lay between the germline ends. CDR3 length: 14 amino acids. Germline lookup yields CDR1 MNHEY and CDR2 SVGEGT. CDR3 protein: CASSLLAPSYEQYF. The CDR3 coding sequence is TGTGCCAGCAGTTTACTAGCCCCCTCCTACGAGCAGTACTTC.

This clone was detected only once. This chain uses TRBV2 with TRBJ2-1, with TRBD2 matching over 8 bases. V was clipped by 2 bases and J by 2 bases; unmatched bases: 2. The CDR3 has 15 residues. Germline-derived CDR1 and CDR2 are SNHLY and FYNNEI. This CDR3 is CASSEIAGPYNEQFF. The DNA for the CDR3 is TGTGCCAGCAGTGAAATAGCGGGACCCTACAATGAGCAGTTCTTC.